What follows are 5 T cell receptor beta chains derived from one specimen sequenced in a study of blood T cell repertoires in COVID-19. The method was immunoSEQ multiplex PCR; TCRdb's version includes in-frame clones alone and lacks a portion of them. This sample yields around 150,000 clones, of which more than 65% are seen a single time; roughly 4.2% belongs to the top ten. The sample consisted of peripheral blood. The receptor set was obtained from a man between 60 and 75 years old with acute or convalescent COVID-19.

V is TRBV5-4 and J is TRBJ2-7; 8 bases map to TRBD1. V shed 7 bases and J 4 bases; nucleotides not matched to a gene: 7. CDR3 length: 13 residues. The germline V gene encodes CDR1 SGHNT and CDR2 YYREEE (reference sequence). The CDR3 DNA reads TGTGCCAGCCCCCGGACAGGGTTGTACGAGCAGTACTTC. Protein: CASPRTGLYEQYF. Supplemented by reference TRBV5-4 and TRBJ2-7, the full variable domain reads ETGVTQSPTHLIKTRGQQVTLRCSSQSGHNTVSWYQQALGQGPQFIFQYYREEENGRGNFPPRFSGLQFPNYSSELNVNALELDDSALYLCASPRTGLYEQYFGPGTRLTVT.

V is TRBV19 and J is TRBJ2-5; TRBD1 matches at 9 bases. Per germline, CDR1 LNHDA and CDR2 SQIVND (reference sequence). The V gene end was trimmed by 4 bases and the J gene end by 1 base; junction bases not matched to a gene: 13. This CDR3 comprises 18 residues. DNA of the CDR3: TGTGCCAGTAGTACCCAATTAGGACAGGGGAATGTCCAAGAGACCCAGTACTTC. It is translated as CASSTQLGQGNVQETQYF.

The J gene is TRBJ1-4, the V gene TRBV6-5, with D tentatively TRBD1 (5 bases). In germline, CDR1 is MNHEY, CDR2 SVGAGI. The CDR3 has 13 amino acids. The V gene lost 7 bases and the J gene lost 4 bases, with 10 bases spanning the gap. The CDR3 DNA is TGTGCCAGCAAAGACAGCAATAATGAAAAACTGTTTTTT. Translated: CASKDSNNEKLFF.

The chain carries TRBV5-4 and TRBJ2-7; 8 bases map to TRBD1. The length of the CDR3 is 15 residues. V gave up 4 bases and J gave up 0 bases; unmatched junction bases: 6. The germline V gene encodes CDR1 SGHNT and CDR2 YYREEE (reference sequence). The CDR3 DNA reads TGTGCCAGCAGCGGGGGACAGGCCCGCTCCTACGAGCAGTACTTC. This codes for CASSGGQARSYEQYF.

This clone was detected only once. The chain recombines TRBV30 with TRBJ2-7, with 7 bases lining up with TRBD1. V lost 6 bases and J lost 4; bases outside the gene matches: 9. CDR3 size: 13 residues. From germline, CDR1 is GTSNPN and CDR2 SVGIG (reference sequence). The CDR3 loop reads CACDREVSYEQYF. The CDR3 DNA follows: TGTGCCTGTGACAGGGAAGTCTCGTACGAGCAGTACTTC.